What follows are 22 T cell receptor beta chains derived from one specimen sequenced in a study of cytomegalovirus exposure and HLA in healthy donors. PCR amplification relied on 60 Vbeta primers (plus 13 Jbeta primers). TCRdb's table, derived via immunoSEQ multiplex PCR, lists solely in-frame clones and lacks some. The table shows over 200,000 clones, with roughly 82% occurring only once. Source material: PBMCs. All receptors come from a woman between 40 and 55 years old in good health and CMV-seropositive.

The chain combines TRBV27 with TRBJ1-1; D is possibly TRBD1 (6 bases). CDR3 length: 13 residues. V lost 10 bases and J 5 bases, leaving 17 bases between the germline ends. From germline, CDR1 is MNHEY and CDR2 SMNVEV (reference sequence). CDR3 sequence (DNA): TGTGCCAACTTTCCCAGGGGATCGACTGAAGCTTTCTTT. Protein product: CANFPRGSTEAFF.

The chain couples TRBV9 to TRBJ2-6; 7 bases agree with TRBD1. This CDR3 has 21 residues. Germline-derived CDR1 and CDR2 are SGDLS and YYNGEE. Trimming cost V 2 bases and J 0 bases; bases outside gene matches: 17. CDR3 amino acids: CASSVNRPPGQVSSGANVLTF. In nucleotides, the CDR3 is TGTGCCAGCAGCGTCAATCGTCCCCCCGGACAGGTGAGCTCTGGGGCCAACGTCCTGACTTTC.

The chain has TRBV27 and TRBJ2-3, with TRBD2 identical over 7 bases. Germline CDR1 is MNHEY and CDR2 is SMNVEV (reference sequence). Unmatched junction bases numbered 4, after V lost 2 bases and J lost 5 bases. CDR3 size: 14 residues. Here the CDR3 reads CASSLAGVGDTQYF. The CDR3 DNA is TGTGCCAGCAGTTTAGCGGGAGTGGGAGATACGCAGTATTTT.

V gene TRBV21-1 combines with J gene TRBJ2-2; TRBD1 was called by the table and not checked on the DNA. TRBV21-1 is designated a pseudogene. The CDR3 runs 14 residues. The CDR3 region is CASLGHEGGGELFF. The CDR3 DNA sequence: TGTGCCAGCCTGGGACATGAAGGCGGCGGGGAGCTGTTTTTT.

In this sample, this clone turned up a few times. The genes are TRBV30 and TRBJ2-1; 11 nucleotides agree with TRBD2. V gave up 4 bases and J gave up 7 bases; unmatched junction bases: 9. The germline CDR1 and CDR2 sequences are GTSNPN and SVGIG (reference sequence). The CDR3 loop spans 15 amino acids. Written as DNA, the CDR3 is TGTGCCTGGACTCCGGGACTAGCGGAATCTAATGAGCAGTTCTTC. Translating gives CAWTPGLAESNEQFF.

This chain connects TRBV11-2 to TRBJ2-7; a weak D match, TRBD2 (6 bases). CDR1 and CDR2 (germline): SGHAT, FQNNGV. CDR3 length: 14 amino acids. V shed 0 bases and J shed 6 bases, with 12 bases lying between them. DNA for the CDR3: TGTGCCAGCAGCTTAGATGTCGCGGGGCGCGAGCAGTACTTC. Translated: CASSLDVAGREQYF.

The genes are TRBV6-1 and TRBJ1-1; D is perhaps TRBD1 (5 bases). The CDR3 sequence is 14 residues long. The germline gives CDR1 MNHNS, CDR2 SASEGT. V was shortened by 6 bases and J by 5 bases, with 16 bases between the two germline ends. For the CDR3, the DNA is TGTGCCAGCAGAGGGGCCCTTTTGAGAACTGAAGCTTTCTTT. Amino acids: CASRGALLRTEAFF.

CDR3 DNA: TGTGCCAGCAGCTTCGACAGGGCCGCGGGAAACATTCAGTACTTC. Protein: CASSFDRAAGNIQYF. The chain recombines TRBV7-2 with TRBJ2-4, with TRBD1 matching 7 bases. From germline, CDR1 is SGHTA and CDR2 FQGNSA. V dropped 3 bases and J dropped 6; count of bases not matched to a gene: 8. The CDR3 extends over 15 amino acids. Looking up the rest from reference TRBV7-2 and TRBJ2-4 gives the full variable domain: GAGVSQSPSNKVTEKGKDVELRCDPISGHTALYWYRQSLGQGLEFLIYFQGNSAPDKSGLPSDRFSAERTGGSVSTLTIQRTQQEDSAVYLCASSFDRAAGNIQYFGAGTRLSVL.

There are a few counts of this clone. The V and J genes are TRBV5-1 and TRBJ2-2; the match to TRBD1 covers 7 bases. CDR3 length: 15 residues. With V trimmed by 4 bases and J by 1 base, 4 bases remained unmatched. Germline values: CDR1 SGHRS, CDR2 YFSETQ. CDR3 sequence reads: CASSMRTGNTGELFF. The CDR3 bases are TGCGCCAGCAGCATGAGGACAGGGAACACCGGGGAGCTGTTTTTT.

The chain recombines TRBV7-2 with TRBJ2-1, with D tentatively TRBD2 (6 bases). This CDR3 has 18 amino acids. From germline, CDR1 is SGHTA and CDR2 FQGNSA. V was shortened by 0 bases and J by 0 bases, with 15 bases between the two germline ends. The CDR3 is CASSLASLALSSYNEQFF. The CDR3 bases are TGTGCCAGCAGCTTAGCGTCACTAGCCCTAAGCTCCTACAATGAGCAGTTCTTC.

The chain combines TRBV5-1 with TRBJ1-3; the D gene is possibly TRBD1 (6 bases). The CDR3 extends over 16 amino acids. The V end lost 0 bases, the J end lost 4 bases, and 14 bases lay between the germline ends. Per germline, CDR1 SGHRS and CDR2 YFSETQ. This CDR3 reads CASSLAGGLVGNTIYF. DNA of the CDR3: TGCGCCAGCAGCTTGGCCGGGGGGCTTGTCGGAAACACCATATATTTT.

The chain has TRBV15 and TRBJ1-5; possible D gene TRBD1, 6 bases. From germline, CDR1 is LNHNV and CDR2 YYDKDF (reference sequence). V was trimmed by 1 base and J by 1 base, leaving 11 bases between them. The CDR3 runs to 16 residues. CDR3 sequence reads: CATSRGGGGSNQPQHF. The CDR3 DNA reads TGTGCCACCAGCAGAGGAGGGGGGGGAAGCAATCAGCCCCAGCATTTT.

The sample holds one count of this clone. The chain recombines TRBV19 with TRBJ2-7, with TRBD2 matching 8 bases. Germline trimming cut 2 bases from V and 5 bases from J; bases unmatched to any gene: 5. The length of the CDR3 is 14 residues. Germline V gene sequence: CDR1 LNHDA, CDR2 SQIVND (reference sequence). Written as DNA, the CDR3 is TGTGCCAGTAGTATAAAACTAGCGGCTGACGAGCAGTACTTC. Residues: CASSIKLAADEQYF.

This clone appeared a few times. The CDR3 protein is CASSLRTANTEAFF. Here the CDR3 DNA reads TGTGCCAGCAGCTTAAGGACAGCTAACACTGAAGCTTTCTTT. This chain links TRBV7-9 with TRBJ1-1; tentatively, D is TRBD1 (6 bases). V lost 2 bases and J 2 bases, leaving 9 bases between the germline ends. In germline, CDR1 is SEHNR, CDR2 FQNEAQ (reference sequence). This CDR3 has 14 residues.

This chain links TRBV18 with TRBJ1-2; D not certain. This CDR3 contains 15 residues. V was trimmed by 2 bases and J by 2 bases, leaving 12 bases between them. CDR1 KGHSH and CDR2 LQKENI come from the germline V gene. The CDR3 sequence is CASSPTRELNYGYTF. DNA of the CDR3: TGTGCCAGCTCACCAACCCGGGAACTAAACTATGGCTACACCTTC. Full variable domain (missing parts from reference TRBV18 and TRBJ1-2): NAGVMQNPRHLVRRRGQEARLRCSPMKGHSHVYWYRQLPEEGLKFMVYLQKENIIDESGMPKERFSAEFPKEGPSILRIQQVVRGDSAAYFCASSPTRELNYGYTFGSGTRLTVV.

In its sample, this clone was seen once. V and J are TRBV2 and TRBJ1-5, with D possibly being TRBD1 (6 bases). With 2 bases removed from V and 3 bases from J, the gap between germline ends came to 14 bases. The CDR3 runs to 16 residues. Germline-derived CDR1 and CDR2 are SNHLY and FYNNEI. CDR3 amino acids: CASSEFRGSNNQPQHF. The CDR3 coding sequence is TGTGCCAGCAGTGAATTTAGGGGGTCAAACAATCAGCCCCAGCATTTT. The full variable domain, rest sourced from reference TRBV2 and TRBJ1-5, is EPEVTQTPSHQVTQMGQEVILRCVPISNHLYFYWYRQILGQKVEFLVSFYNNEISEKSEIFDDQFSVERPDGSNFTLKIRSTKLEDSAMYFCASSEFRGSNNQPQHFGDGTRLSIL.

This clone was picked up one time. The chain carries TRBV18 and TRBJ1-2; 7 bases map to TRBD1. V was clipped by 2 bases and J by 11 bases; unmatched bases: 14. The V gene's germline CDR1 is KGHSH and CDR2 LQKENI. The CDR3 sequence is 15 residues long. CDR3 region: CASSPSTGARGRYTF. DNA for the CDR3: TGTGCCAGCTCACCATCTACAGGGGCCCGTGGTCGGTACACCTTC.

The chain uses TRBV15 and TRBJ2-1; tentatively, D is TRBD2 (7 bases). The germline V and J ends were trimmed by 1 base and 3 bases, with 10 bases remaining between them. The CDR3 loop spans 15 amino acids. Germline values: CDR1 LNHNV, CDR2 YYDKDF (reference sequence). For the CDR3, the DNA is TGTGCCACCAGCAGAGGAGGGGGGGACTACAATGAGCAGTTCTTC. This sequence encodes CATSRGGGDYNEQFF.

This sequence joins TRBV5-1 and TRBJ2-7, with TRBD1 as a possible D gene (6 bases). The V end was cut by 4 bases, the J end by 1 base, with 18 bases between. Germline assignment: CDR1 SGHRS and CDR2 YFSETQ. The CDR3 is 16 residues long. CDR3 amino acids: CASSPIAGAFSYEQYF. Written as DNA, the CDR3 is TGCGCCAGCAGCCCGATCGCAGGGGCCTTTTCCTACGAGCAGTACTTC.

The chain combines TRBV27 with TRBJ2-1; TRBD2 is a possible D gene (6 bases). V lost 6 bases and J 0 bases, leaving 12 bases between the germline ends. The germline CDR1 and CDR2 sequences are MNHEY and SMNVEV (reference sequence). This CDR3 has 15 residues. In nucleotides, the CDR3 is TGTGCCAGCAGGACCGGGACTCTCTCCTACAATGAGCAGTTCTTC. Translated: CASRTGTLSYNEQFF.

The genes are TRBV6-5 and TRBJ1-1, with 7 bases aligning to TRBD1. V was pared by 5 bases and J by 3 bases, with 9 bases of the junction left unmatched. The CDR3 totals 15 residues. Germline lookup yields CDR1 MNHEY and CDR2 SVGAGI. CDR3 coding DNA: TGTGCCAGCAGTCGACTACAGGGGCGGTACACTGAAGCTTTCTTT. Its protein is CASSRLQGRYTEAFF.

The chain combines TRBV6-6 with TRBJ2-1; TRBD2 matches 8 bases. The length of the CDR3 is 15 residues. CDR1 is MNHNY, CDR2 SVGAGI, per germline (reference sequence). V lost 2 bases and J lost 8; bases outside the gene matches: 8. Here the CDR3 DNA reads TGTGCCAGCAGTTACCTAAGCGGGAGATACGATGAGCAGTTCTTC. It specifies CASSYLSGRYDEQFF.